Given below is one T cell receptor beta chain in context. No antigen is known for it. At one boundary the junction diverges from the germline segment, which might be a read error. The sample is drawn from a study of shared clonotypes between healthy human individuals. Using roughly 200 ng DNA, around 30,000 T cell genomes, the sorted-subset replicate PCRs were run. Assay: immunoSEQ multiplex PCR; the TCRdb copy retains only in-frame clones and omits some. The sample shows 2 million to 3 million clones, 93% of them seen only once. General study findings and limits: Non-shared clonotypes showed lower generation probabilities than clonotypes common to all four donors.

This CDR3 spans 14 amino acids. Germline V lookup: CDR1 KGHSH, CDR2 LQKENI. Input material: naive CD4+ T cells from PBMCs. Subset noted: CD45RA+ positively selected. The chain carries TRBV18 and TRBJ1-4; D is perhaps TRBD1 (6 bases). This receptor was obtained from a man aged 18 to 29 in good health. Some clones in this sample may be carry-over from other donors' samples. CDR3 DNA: TGTGCCAGCTCACCACGGTCAGGGGAAGAAAAACTGGTTTTT. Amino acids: CASSPRSGEEKLVF. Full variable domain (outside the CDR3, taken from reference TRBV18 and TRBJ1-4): NAGVMQNPRHLVRRRGQEARLRCSPMKGHSHVYWYRQLPEEGLKFMVYLQKENIIDESGMPKERFSAEFPKEGPSILRIQQVVRGDSAAYFCASSPRSGEEKLVFGSGTQLSVL.